The 20 T cell receptor beta chains below were found in one sample sequenced in a study of blood T cell repertoires in COVID-19. TCRdb's table, derived via immunoSEQ multiplex PCR, lists solely in-frame clones and lacks some. The sample holds roughly 340,000 clones, about 90% seen once. Material: peripheral blood. The source of these receptors is an older woman with COVID-19, enrolled during active disease.

The chain recombines TRBV10-3 with TRBJ1-4, with unresolved D. Deletions cut 8 bases from V and 7 bases from J, with 11 bases between. The CDR3 has 12 residues. Germline assignment: CDR1 ENHRY and CDR2 SYGVKD. The CDR3 reads CAIGEGSEKLFF. For the CDR3, the DNA is TGTGCCATCGGGGAGGGAAGTGAAAAACTGTTTTTT.

The genes are TRBV28 and TRBJ1-5; 9 nucleotides align to TRBD1. With V trimmed by 2 bases and J by 6 bases, 17 bases remained unmatched. This CDR3 region has 19 residues. Germline V gives CDR1 MDHEN, CDR2 SYDVKM. The CDR3 sequence is CASSLMGQGIPLSVQPQHF. DNA for the CDR3: TGTGCCAGCAGTTTAATGGGACAGGGAATACCTCTGAGCGTTCAGCCCCAGCATTTT.

The chain employs TRBV6-5 and TRBJ1-3, with TRBD1 as a possible D gene (6 bases). This CDR3 is 14 amino acids long. Germline V gene data show CDR1 as MNHEY and CDR2 as SVGAGI. V gave up 2 bases and J gave up 4 bases, with 9 bases separating them. CDR3 in DNA: TGTGCCAGCAGTTACCGGACAGAGGGAAACACCATATATTTT. This encodes CASSYRTEGNTIYF.

This chain uses TRBV7-9 with TRBJ2-1; TRBD2 matches 10 bases. This CDR3 region has 15 residues. The J segment lost 7 bases and the V segment lost 2 bases, leaving 5 bases of the junction unmatched. The germline V gene encodes CDR1 SEHNR and CDR2 FQNEAQ (reference sequence). CDR3 bases: TGTGCCAGCAGCTTACGCAGCGGGGGGGCAAATGAGCAGTTCTTC. Its translation is CASSLRSGGANEQFF.

This clone has more than one count but fewer than ten. This same CDR3 is encoded by further DNA sequences in the sample. This sequence joins TRBV6-5 and TRBJ2-2; 10 bases match TRBD2. Trimming removed 2 bases from V and 6 bases from J; junction bases left unmatched: 0. Germline V lookup: CDR1 MNHEY, CDR2 SVGAGI. The CDR3 sequence is 14 residues long. The CDR3 protein is CASSYSGGAGELFF. CDR3 in DNA: TGTGCCAGCAGTTACAGCGGGGGGGCCGGGGAGCTGTTTTTT.

The chain carries TRBV19 and TRBJ1-1, with 7 bases aligning to TRBD1. The CDR3 covers 14 residues. V lost 7 bases, J lost 1 base, and 6 bases stayed unmatched. CDR1 is LNHDA, CDR2 SQIVND, per germline (reference sequence). This CDR3 is CASKQGWENTEAFF. The CDR3 DNA is TGTGCCAGTAAACAGGGGTGGGAGAACACTGAAGCTTTCTTT. Full variable domain (rest looked up from reference TRBV19 and TRBJ1-1): DGGITQSPKYLFRKEGQNVTLSCEQNLNHDAMYWYRQDPGQGLRLIYYSQIVNDFQKGDIAEGYSVSREKKESFPLTVTSAQKNPTAFYLCASKQGWENTEAFFGQGTRLTVV.

The chain joins TRBV13 to TRBJ1-1; the match to TRBD1 covers 10 bases. CDR3 length: 16 amino acids. Germline V lookup: CDR1 PRHDT, CDR2 FYEKMQ (reference sequence). V lost 4 bases, J lost 3 bases, and 8 bases stayed unmatched. CDR3 nucleotide sequence: TGTGCCAGCAGCTCGAGACAGGGGGCGCGGGACACTGAAGCTTTCTTT. It specifies CASSSRQGARDTEAFF.

This chain uses TRBV5-1 with TRBJ1-1; D is unclear. Germline-derived CDR1 and CDR2 are SGHRS and YFSETQ. With 5 bases removed from V and 11 bases from J, the gap between germline ends came to 13 bases. The CDR3 has 11 amino acids. CDR3 sequence reads: CASRGPSVAFF. The CDR3 coding sequence is TGCGCCAGCAGGGGCCCGTCCGTGGCTTTCTTT.

J is TRBJ1-6 and V is TRBV6-6; D might be TRBD1 (5 bases). The V gene lost 7 bases and the J gene lost 10 bases, with 17 bases spanning the gap. The CDR3 runs to 14 residues. The germline CDR1 and CDR2 sequences are MNHNY and SVGAGI (reference sequence). The CDR3 DNA reads TGTGCCAGCAAAGAGGAGGGAGGGGCCTCACCCCTCCACTTT. Residues: CASKEEGGASPLHF.

CDR3 DNA sequence: TGTGCCAGCAGCTTGGGAGGGATTGACTACGAGCAGTACTTC. This sequence encodes CASSLGGIDYEQYF. V gene TRBV7-9 combines with J gene TRBJ2-7; TRBD2 matches 7 bases. Losses at the gene ends were 3 bases for V and 3 bases for J; bases not matched to a gene: 5. This CDR3 comprises 14 residues. Germline values: CDR1 SEHNR, CDR2 FQNEAQ (reference sequence).

The chain employs TRBV6-4 and TRBJ1-1; D might be TRBD1 (6 bases). This CDR3 comprises 13 residues. CDR1 and CDR2 from the germline V gene are MRHNA and SNTAGT. The ends were cut back, 4 bases at V and 3 bases at J, with 9 bases in the middle. CDR3 in amino acids: CASSVTGYTEAFF. The CDR3 region has the DNA TGTGCCAGCAGTGTCACAGGGTACACTGAAGCTTTCTTT.

The chain combines TRBV4-3 with TRBJ1-2, with unresolved D. The CDR3 spans 13 residues. Germline values: CDR1 LGHNA, CDR2 YSLEER. The V end lost 0 bases, the J end lost 2 bases, and 4 bases lay between the germline ends. Here the CDR3 reads CASSQDLNYGYTF. Here the CDR3 DNA reads TGCGCCAGCAGCCAAGACCTGAACTATGGCTACACCTTC.

The V gene is TRBV29-1, the J gene TRBJ2-7; 8 nucleotides agree with TRBD1. The CDR3 is 14 residues long. Germline CDR1 and CDR2: SQVTM and ANQGSEA. Germline trimming cut 7 bases from V and 5 bases from J; bases unmatched to any gene: 13. The CDR3 DNA is TGCAGCGCGAGAACAGGGGGGCGTCAGAACGAGCAGTACTTC. The encoded protein is CSARTGGRQNEQYF.

This clone was counted once. The chain employs TRBV5-1 and TRBJ1-3, with D possibly being TRBD1 (6 bases). V was trimmed by 1 base and J by 0 bases, leaving 8 bases between them. The CDR3 contains 15 residues. Germline CDR1 and CDR2: SGHRS and YFSETQ. Written as DNA, the CDR3 is TGCGCCAGCAGCTTGCAGGGGAGCTCTGGAAACACCATATATTTT. Residues: CASSLQGSSGNTIYF.

This rearrangement joins TRBV30 to TRBJ1-1; D is uncertain. Germline values: CDR1 GTSNPN, CDR2 SVGIG (reference sequence). The CDR3 has 16 residues. V was clipped by 2 bases and J by 1 base, with 17 bases between them. CDR3 protein: CAWSPLNRDRNTEAFF. CDR3 bases: TGTGCCTGGAGTCCCCTTAACCGGGATAGGAACACTGAAGCTTTCTTT.

The rearrangement links TRBV24-1 to TRBJ2-1; TRBD2 aligns across 14 bases. With V trimmed by 4 bases and J by 7 bases, 5 bases remained unmatched. The CDR3 covers 16 residues. Looked up from germline, CDR1 is KGHDR and CDR2 is SFDVKD. For the CDR3, the DNA is TGTGCCACCAGTGAGTCCGGGACTAGCGGGGGTAATGAGCAGTTCTTC. It is translated as CATSESGTSGGNEQFF.

This clone has a handful of counts. V gene TRBV7-2 combines with J gene TRBJ2-3, with 7 bases matching TRBD2. With 1 base clipped from V and 5 bases from J, the junction kept 9 bases outside the gene matches. The CDR3 has 16 residues. The germline V gene encodes CDR1 SGHTA and CDR2 FQGNSA. CDR3: CASSLGSLGGVDTQYF. CDR3 bases: TGTGCCAGCAGCTTAGGGAGTTTGGGGGGGGTAGATACGCAGTATTTT.

The rearrangement uses TRBV5-1 and TRBJ1-6; 7 nucleotides agree with TRBD1. Germline V gene data show CDR1 as SGHRS and CDR2 as YFSETQ. V lost 4 bases and J lost 6; bases outside the gene matches: 4. This CDR3 comprises 14 residues. CDR3 DNA: TGCGCCAGCAGCCCCGGGACAGCTAATTCACCCCTCCACTTT. It yields the protein CASSPGTANSPLHF.

The chain uses TRBV5-1 and TRBJ1-1; D is undetermined. V was trimmed by 0 bases and J by 4 bases, leaving 10 bases between them. Germline assignment: CDR1 SGHRS and CDR2 YFSETQ. The CDR3 has 14 residues. CDR3 in DNA: TGCGCCAGCAGCTTGGGGCCGTCCCGCACTGAAGCTTTCTTT. This sequence encodes CASSLGPSRTEAFF.

The CDR3 loop reads CASSFGQGPHEQYF. The CDR3 DNA reads as TGTGCCAGCAGCTTCGGACAGGGACCCCACGAGCAGTACTTC. This chain links TRBV7-9 with TRBJ2-7; TRBD1 matches at 8 bases. J was trimmed by 5 bases and V by 3 bases; bases with no gene match: 6. The CDR3 covers 14 residues. CDR1 is SEHNR, CDR2 FQNEAQ, per germline (reference sequence).